This TCR beta chain was found in a study of technical replicates of blood from a few donors. Libraries were prepared by immunoSEQ multiplex PCR; TCRdb keeps only in-frame clonotypes and omits some of them. The sample has roughly 72,000 clones; about nine tenths are singletons. This CDR3 has 16 amino acids. The V gene end was trimmed by 5 bases and the J gene end by 0 bases; junction bases not matched to a gene: 10. Germline assignment: CDR1 SGHTS and CDR2 YDEGEE. The count of this clone is one. Sequences were obtained from T cells isolated from PBMCs. This chain links TRBV5-8 with TRBJ1-2; TRBD1 agrees at 7 bases. This clonotype originated in a human donor in good health. In DNA, the CDR3 is TGTGCCAGCAGTCGTAGACAGGGTAGCGCTAACTATGGCTACACCTTC. Translation: CASSRRQGSANYGYTF.